This T cell receptor beta chain stems from a study of blood T cell repertoires in COVID-19. Study background: Spain, Italy and the United States supplied samples that represented acute and convalescent COVID-19. T cells, B-cell-depleted T cells, or PBMCs supplied cDNA or gDNA.

CDR3 length: 17 amino acids. The V gene end was trimmed by 4 bases and the J gene end by 2 bases; junction bases not matched to a gene: 9. Germline V CDR1 and CDR2: SEHNR, FQNEAQ (reference sequence). Study processing details: Nucleated cell number was recorded as an estimate derived from reference gene primer amplification. Some clones are missing from TCRdb's copy, which holds only in-frame ones; the method was immunoSEQ multiplex PCR. V and J calls and clone size are copied from that table; D and trimming were computed from the DNA. The top ten hold approximately 1.5% of the sample, which has under 200,000 clones, around nine tenths seen once.

This chain joins TRBV7-9 and TRBJ2-3; 10 bases are shared with TRBD2. The specimen was peripheral blood. The source of this sequence is a young man with active or convalescent COVID-19. This CDR3 reads CASSSFRTSGYTDTQYF. The CDR3 DNA sequence: TGTGCCAGCAGCTCCTTTAGGACTAGCGGTTACACAGATACGCAGTATTTT.